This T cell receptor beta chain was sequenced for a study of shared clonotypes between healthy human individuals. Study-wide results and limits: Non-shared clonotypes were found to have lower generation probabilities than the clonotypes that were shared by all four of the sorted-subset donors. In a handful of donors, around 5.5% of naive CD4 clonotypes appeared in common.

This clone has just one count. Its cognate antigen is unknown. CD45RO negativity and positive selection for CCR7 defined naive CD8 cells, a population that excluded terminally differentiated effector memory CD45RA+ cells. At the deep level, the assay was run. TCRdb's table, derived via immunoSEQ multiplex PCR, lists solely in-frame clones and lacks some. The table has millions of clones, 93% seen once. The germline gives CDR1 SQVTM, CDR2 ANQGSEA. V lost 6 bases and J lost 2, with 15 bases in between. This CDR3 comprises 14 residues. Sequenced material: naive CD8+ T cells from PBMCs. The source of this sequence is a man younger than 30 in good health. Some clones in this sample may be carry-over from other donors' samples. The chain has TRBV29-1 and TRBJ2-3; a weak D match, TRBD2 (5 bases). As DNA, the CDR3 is TGCAGCGTCGGAGGCTCCTGGACCACAGATACGCAGTATTTT. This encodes CSVGGSWTTDTQYF.